Listed below are T cell receptor beta chains from one sample, sequenced in a study of blood T cells in healthy people across ages. Via MiXCR, TCRdb re-called the 5' RACE reads, giving one row per CDR3 protein. This sample yields around 1,000,000 distinct CDR3 sequences, of which almost 25% are seen a single time; 0.75% belongs to the top ten. These data were also filed under a second study, of T cells of mothers and their children.

Material: blood. Source of these receptors: a girl aged 2 to 9 in good health. The CDR3 runs from the conserved cysteine through the conserved F or W. A D gene is named only where the DNA matches it firmly. Rows give clone size only sometimes, using once, few, many, or a class for an expanded clone.

V gene,D gene,J gene,clone size,CDR3 protein,CDR3 DNA
TRBV20-1,NA,TRBJ2-4,few,CSARDFLAKNIQYF,TGCAGTGCTAGAGATTTCCTAGCCAAAAACATTCAGTACTTC
TRBV20-1,NA,TRBJ2-7,few,CSARSSSGSYYEQYF,TGCAGTGCTAGGTCATCCTCCGGGAGCTACTACGAGCAGTACTTC
TRBV28,NA,TRBJ2-1,NA,CASSRGRYNEQFF,TGTGCCAGCAGCCGGGGACGGTACAATGAGCAGTTCTTC
TRBV27,NA,TRBJ2-1,NA,CASRLERGQDEQFF,TGTGCCAGCAGGCTTGAGAGGGGTCAGGATGAGCAGTTCTTC
TRBV7-2,TRBD1,TRBJ1-4,NA,CASSFLGQGGEKLFF,TGTGCCAGCAGCTTCCTGGGACAGGGAGGGGAAAAACTGTTTTTT
TRBV5-1,NA,TRBJ1-5,NA,CASSLEAGGNQPQHF,TGCGCCAGCAGCTTGGAGGCGGGTGGCAATCAGCCCCAGCATTTT
TRBV7-2,TRBD2,TRBJ2-3,many,CASSFPAGSTDTQYF,TGTGCCAGCAGCTTTCCAGCGGGGAGCACAGATACGCAGTATTTT
TRBV11-2,NA,TRBJ1-4,few,CASSQAPRASNEKLFF,TGTGCCAGCAGTCAGGCCCCCAGGGCGAGTAATGAAAAACTGTTTTTT
TRBV14,NA,TRBJ2-1,NA,CASSQGRVLDEQFF,TGTGCCAGCAGCCAAGGCCGCGTCTTGGATGAGCAGTTCTTC
TRBV6-1,NA,TRBJ2-3,few,CASTSWQAPDTQYF,TGTGCCAGCACGTCTTGGCAGGCCCCAGATACGCAGTATTTT
TRBV28,TRBD2,TRBJ2-2,NA,CASRFPGLAGVLFF,TGTGCCAGCAGATTCCCTGGACTAGCTGGTGTGCTGTTTTTT
TRBV7-2,NA,TRBJ1-1,NA,CASSRTPRPDTEAFF,TGTGCCAGCAGCCGCACCCCGCGGCCCGACACTGAAGCTTTCTTT
TRBV4-2,NA,TRBJ2-5,few,CASSQVTSEQETQYF,TGTGCCAGCAGCCAAGTAACGTCTGAACAAGAGACCCAGTACTTC
TRBV6-2/TRBV6-3,TRBD1,TRBJ1-5,NA,CASSLDRASIYSNQPQHF,TGTGCCAGCAGCCTGGACAGGGCCTCGATCTATAGCAATCAGCCCCAGCATTTT
TRBV10-1,TRBD2,TRBJ2-7,NA,CASGSSGSSEQCF,TGCGCCAGCGGGAGTAGCGGGAGTAGCGAGCAGTGCTTC
TRBV7-3,NA,TRBJ2-3,NA,CASSLTPTGGTDTQYF,TGTGCCAGCAGCTTAACCCCGACAGGAGGCACAGATACGCAGTATTTT
TRBV27,NA,TRBJ2-5,once,CASSGWASENKSVRKETQYF,TGTGCCAGCAGTGGTTGGGCTAGCGAAAACAAATCAGTGAGAAAAGAGACCCAGTACTTC
TRBV4-3,TRBD1,TRBJ1-4,NA,CASSLEPGTGSEKLFF,TGCGCCAGCAGCCTAGAACCCGGGACAGGGAGTGAAAAACTGTTTTTT
TRBV12-3/TRBV12-4,NA,TRBJ2-5,NA,CASRFRDGETQYF,TGTGCCAGCAGATTCCGGGACGGGGAGACCCAGTACTTC
TRBV29-1,NA,TRBJ1-2,NA,CSVGGAEIYGYTF,TGCAGCGTTGGGGGGGCTGAAATCTATGGCTACACCTTC
TRBV6-4,NA,TRBJ1-1,NA,CASITGEDTEAFF,TGTGCCAGTATAACAGGAGAGGACACTGAAGCTTTCTTT
TRBV7-7,NA,TRBJ1-1,NA,CASHPVGGAGGEAFF,TGTGCTAGCCATCCGGTCGGGGGGGCTGGAGGTGAAGCTTTCTTT